This T cell receptor (beta chain) appears in the sequencing data of a study of T-cell reconstitution after alpha-beta-depleted transplantation in children. Whole-study results and caveats: The origin of alpha-beta T cells about two months after transplant was reportedly several hundred expanded graft clones. A year had passed since transplant, and T-cell counts and diversity by then came mostly from newly produced T cells.

A TCRbeta library incorporating unique molecular identifiers was prepared. TCRdb passed the PCR reads through MiXCR, listing each CDR3 protein once. The top ten clones hold more than 30% of a sample with under 50,000 distinct CDR3 sequences, 40% to 65% of them seen once. This CDR3 has 13 amino acids. Trimming took 4 bases from V and 4 from J; bases not matched to a gene: 2. On this clonotype: Antigen unknown.

The source is a boy under two years old with SCID, due to receive a stem cell transplant. The sequenced sample was peripheral blood, obtained before TCRalphabeta/CD19-depleted stem cell transplant. This chain joins TRBV12-3 or TRBV12-4 and TRBJ2-3; 7 positions match TRBD2. The CDR3 reads CASSSRGADTQYF. The CDR3 DNA is TGTGCCAGCAGTTCCCGGGGGGCAGATACGCAGTATTTT.